Shown below are 11 T cell receptor beta chains from a single sample sequenced in a study of blood T cell repertoires in COVID-19. Assay: immunoSEQ multiplex PCR; the TCRdb copy retains only in-frame clones and omits some. The sample records 150,000 or so clones, 75% to 80% being singletons. Material: peripheral blood. The source is a woman between 45 and 65 years old with active or convalescent COVID-19.

This chain connects TRBV7-2 to TRBJ2-7, with 7 bases lining up with TRBD2. Trimming took 3 bases from V and 3 from J; bases not matched to a gene: 2. Germline CDR1 reads SGHTA; CDR2 reads FQGNSA. There are 13 residues in the CDR3. The CDR3 nucleotides read TGTGCCAGCAGCTTCAGGGAGGGCTACGAGCAGTACTTC. Translated: CASSFREGYEQYF.

The count of this clone is one. The V gene is TRBV6-2 or TRBV6-3, the J gene TRBJ1-5; TRBD1 matches 9 bases. J was trimmed by 15 bases and V by 6 bases; bases with no gene match: 15. The CDR3 has 14 amino acids. In germline, CDR1 is MNHEY, CDR2 SVGEGT. The CDR3 here is CASSRQGGFSPRHF. The CDR3 DNA reads TGTGCCAGCAGCAGACAGGGGGGCTTTTCCCCACGGCATTTT.

The chain is built from TRBV25-1 and TRBJ2-7; 9 bases line up with TRBD2. Per the germline V gene, CDR1 is MGHDK and CDR2 is SYGVNS. The CDR3 covers 14 residues. Trimming took 4 bases from V and 2 from J; bases not matched to a gene: 3. This CDR3 reads CASSASGVTYEQYF. The CDR3 DNA sequence: TGTGCCAGCAGTGCTAGCGGGGTTACCTACGAGCAGTACTTC.

This clone was recorded a few times. The chain couples TRBV27 to TRBJ2-3, with 7 bases that match TRBD2. The CDR3 covers 16 residues. V was clipped by 5 bases and J by 4 bases; unmatched bases: 12. Germline lookup yields CDR1 MNHEY and CDR2 SMNVEV (reference sequence). This chain's CDR3 is CASSKTLAEGADTQYF. CDR3 sequence (DNA): TGTGCCAGCAGTAAAACCCTAGCGGAAGGTGCAGATACGCAGTATTTT.

In regard to this clone: This sample includes further DNA sequences coding for the same CDR3. V and J are TRBV7-9 and TRBJ1-1; 7 bases agree with TRBD1. The V gene's germline CDR1 is SEHNR and CDR2 FQNEAQ (reference sequence). The ends lost 5 bases at V and 0 bases at J; junction bases unmatched: 3. The CDR3 runs to 14 residues. CDR3 in amino acids: CASSLQGMNTEAFF. The CDR3 coding sequence is TGTGCCAGCAGCCTACAGGGGATGAACACTGAAGCTTTCTTT.

This chain joins TRBV2 and TRBJ2-4; possible D gene TRBD2, 5 bases. The CDR3 is made up of 15 amino acids. The germline V gene encodes CDR1 SNHLY and CDR2 FYNNEI. Trimming stripped 2 bases from V and 3 bases from J, with 11 bases between. The CDR3 region is CASSERVGIKNIQYF. The CDR3 DNA reads as TGTGCCAGCAGTGAAAGGGTCGGGATCAAAAACATTCAGTACTTC.

This clone was detected a few times. V gene TRBV6-6 combines with J gene TRBJ2-6, with 7 bases aligning to TRBD2. CDR1 MNHNY and CDR2 SVGAGI come from the germline V gene (reference sequence). The ends lost 11 bases at V and 0 bases at J; junction bases unmatched: 7. The CDR3 runs to 15 residues. The CDR3 loop is CAGRGGSSGANVLTF. For the CDR3, the DNA is TGTGCCGGCCGGGGAGGGAGCTCTGGGGCCAACGTCCTGACTTTC.

This chain connects TRBV27 to TRBJ1-6; 9 nucleotides agree with TRBD1. CDR3 length: 15 residues. Germline V gives CDR1 MNHEY, CDR2 SMNVEV (reference sequence). Trimming took 6 bases from V and 6 from J; bases not matched to a gene: 6. The CDR3 region is CASSLPGQGNSPLHF. The CDR3 nucleotides read TGTGCCAGCAGCCTGCCGGGACAGGGTAATTCACCCCTCCACTTT.

The chain couples TRBV11-2 to TRBJ1-5; a weak D match, TRBD1 (5 bases). This CDR3 region has 15 residues. Trimming pared 5 bases from V and 3 bases from J, leaving 14 bases between. Germline V CDR1 and CDR2: SGHAT, FQNNGV. This CDR3 is CASSLGGGNNQPQHF. The CDR3 DNA is TGTGCCAGCAGCCTCGGGGGTGGGAACAATCAGCCCCAGCATTTT.

This clone was counted a few times. The chain is built from TRBV29-1 and TRBJ2-3; 7 bases agree with TRBD2. From germline, CDR1 is SQVTM and CDR2 ANQGSEA. This CDR3 is built from 16 residues. The junction had 16 bases not matched to a gene; V was cut back by 8 bases and J by 2 bases. CDR3 sequence (DNA): TGCAGCACTGGGGAGGGGTATATCGCACCCACAGATACGCAGTATTTT. This codes for CSTGEGYIAPTDTQYF.

The rearrangement joins TRBV5-6 to TRBJ2-7, with D possibly being TRBD2 (5 bases). The CDR3 runs 14 residues. V was trimmed by 4 bases and J by 3 bases, leaving 14 bases between them. Germline loops: CDR1 SGHDT, CDR2 YYEEEE. The DNA for the CDR3 is TGTGCCAGCAGCCGGGGTCTGGAATTCTACGAGCAGTACTTC. Translation: CASSRGLEFYEQYF.